The 25 T cell receptor beta chains presented below share a single source sample, sequenced in a study of blood T cell repertoires in COVID-19. TCRdb's copy holds only in-frame clones and misses some; the assay was immunoSEQ multiplex PCR. Of about 310,000 clones in the sample, approximately 88% are singletons; the top ten hold about 9.8%. Sequenced sample: PBMCs or T cells enriched from blood (not recorded which). The origin of the receptors is a woman between 18 and 29 years old who had recovered from COVID-19.

V is TRBV3-1 (or the pseudogene TRBV3-2) and J is TRBJ1-1; the D is unclear. The V gene lost 3 bases and the J gene lost 8 bases, with 7 bases spanning the gap. The germline V gene has CDR1 LGHDT and CDR2 YNNKEL (reference sequence). The CDR3 loop spans 11 amino acids. The CDR3 DNA reads TGTGCCAGCAGCCATCGCGCGGAAGCTTTCTTT. This codes for CASSHRAEAFF.

The V call is TRBV5-1, the J call TRBJ2-1; 10 bases agree with TRBD2. Germline lookup yields CDR1 SGHRS and CDR2 YFSETQ. The CDR3 is made up of 15 amino acids. With 0 bases clipped from V and 12 bases from J, the junction kept 9 bases outside the gene matches. CDR3 amino acids: CASSLDLASGSMQFF. CDR3 nucleotide sequence: TGCGCCAGCAGCTTGGACCTGGCTAGCGGGAGTATGCAGTTCTTC.

The rearrangement links TRBV4-2 to TRBJ1-4; weak D call: TRBD1 (5 bases). Germline V gene lookup returns CDR1 LGHNA and CDR2 YNFKEQ. This CDR3 spans 16 amino acids. V dropped 2 bases and J dropped 7 bases, with 17 bases sitting between them. The CDR3 DNA reads as TGTGCCAGCAGCCAAACCCCATCAGGGATGTCTGAAAAACTGTTTTTT. It specifies CASSQTPSGMSEKLFF.

The V and J genes are TRBV6-5 and TRBJ2-1; 16 bases map to TRBD2. The V gene end was trimmed by 5 bases and the J gene end by 15 bases; junction bases not matched to a gene: 7. The CDR3 loop spans 14 amino acids. Per the germline V gene, CDR1 is MNHEY and CDR2 is SVGAGI. The CDR3 coding sequence is TGTGCCAGCAGTAGGCCGGGACTAGCGGGAGGGAGGTTCTTC. The encoded protein is CASSRPGLAGGRFF.

This chain uses TRBV7-8 with TRBJ1-1, with 10 bases lining up with TRBD1. The V gene's germline CDR1 is SGHVS and CDR2 FQNEAQ. The CDR3 consists of 17 residues. J lost 5 bases, V lost 6 bases, and 15 bases had no gene match. CDR3 amino acids: CASSLPSPGQGSTEAFF. The CDR3 DNA sequence: TGTGCCAGCAGTTTACCCTCTCCGGGACAGGGGTCAACTGAAGCTTTCTTT.

The rearrangement links TRBV4-2 to TRBJ2-1, with 11 nucleotides matching TRBD1. CDR1 and CDR2 (germline): LGHNA, YNFKEQ. The ends lost 4 bases at V and 2 bases at J; junction bases unmatched: 4. CDR3 length equals 16 residues. The CDR3 spells CASSPGTGGTYNEQFF. In DNA, the CDR3 is TGTGCCAGCAGCCCGGGGACAGGGGGAACCTACAATGAGCAGTTCTTC.

The chain links TRBV29-1 to TRBJ2-1; TRBD2 matches 13 bases. The V and J ends lost 2 bases and 0 bases, in that order; junction bases with no gene match: 7. Germline V gives CDR1 SQVTM, CDR2 ANQGSEA. The CDR3 totals 18 residues. This CDR3 is CSVEIGLAGVSSYNEQFF. CDR3 DNA sequence: TGCAGCGTTGAAATAGGACTAGCGGGGGTTAGCTCCTACAATGAGCAGTTCTTC.

The V and J genes are TRBV28 and TRBJ1-3; 7 bases are a match to TRBD1. CDR1 is MDHEN, CDR2 SYDVKM, per germline. The trim removed 5 bases at V and 0 bases at J, leaving 1 base unmatched. The CDR3 extends over 14 amino acids. CDR3 residues: CASSPGGSGNTIYF. The CDR3 DNA follows: TGTGCCAGCAGTCCAGGGGGCTCTGGAAACACCATATATTTT.

V and J are TRBV30 and TRBJ1-2; TRBD1 might be the D (5 bases). The V and J ends lost 4 bases and 3 bases respectively, with 21 bases between them. The CDR3 has 16 residues. Germline CDR1 is GTSNPN and CDR2 is SVGIG (reference sequence). The CDR3 DNA is TGTGCCTGGAACGGGGGGATGGGGCAACTCGACTATGGCTACACCTTC. Residues: CAWNGGMGQLDYGYTF.

The genes are TRBV7-2 and TRBJ2-5; D gene ambiguous. The V and J ends lost 3 bases and 1 base respectively, with 9 bases between them. The germline gives CDR1 SGHTA, CDR2 FQGNSA. CDR3 size: 14 residues. CDR3 coding DNA: TGTGCCAGCAGCTTCCAGTCCCGCCAAGAGACCCAGTACTTC. Translating gives CASSFQSRQETQYF. Full variable domain (remainder filled in from reference TRBV7-2 and TRBJ2-5): GAGVSQSPSNKVTEKGKDVELRCDPISGHTALYWYRQSLGQGLEFLIYFQGNSAPDKSGLPSDRFSAERTGGSVSTLTIQRTQQEDSAVYLCASSFQSRQETQYFGPGTRLLVL.

The CDR3 nucleotides are TGCGCCAGCAGGCATACAGGGGACATCGCTGAAGCTTTCTTT. Translated: CASRHTGDIAEAFF. The chain has TRBV5-1 and TRBJ1-1; TRBD1 aligns across 7 bases. This CDR3 contains 14 residues. The junction had 10 bases not matched to a gene; V was cut back by 5 bases and J by 6 bases. Germline loops: CDR1 SGHRS, CDR2 YFSETQ.

The sample holds one count of this clone. The J gene is TRBJ2-3, the V gene TRBV12-3 or TRBV12-4; D not certain. The CDR3 runs to 12 residues. Deletions cut 3 bases from V and 6 bases from J, with 7 bases between. The CDR3: CASSFRADTQYF. CDR3 nucleotide sequence: TGTGCCAGCAGTTTTCGAGCGGATACGCAGTATTTT.

The J gene is TRBJ2-7, the V gene TRBV19; D is perhaps TRBD1 (6 bases). CDR1 is LNHDA, CDR2 SQIVND, per germline (reference sequence). Trimming removed 3 bases from V and 0 bases from J, with 12 bases in between. The CDR3 has 15 residues. The CDR3 protein is CASSIRTAFSYEQYF. The CDR3 nucleotides read TGTGCCAGTAGTATTAGGACAGCTTTCTCCTACGAGCAGTACTTC.

The gene calls are TRBV29-1 and TRBJ1-1; 7 positions match TRBD1. The junction had 10 bases not matched to a gene; V was cut back by 7 bases and J by 2 bases. Germline CDR1 and CDR2: SQVTM and ANQGSEA. There are 14 residues in the CDR3. This CDR3 reads CSANKDRANTEAFF. CDR3 nucleotide sequence: TGCAGCGCTAATAAAGACAGGGCTAACACTGAAGCTTTCTTT.

The chain couples TRBV2 to TRBJ2-7, with 9 bases lining up with TRBD1. After removal of 3 bases from V and 2 bases from J, the junction contained 14 bases not matched to a gene. Per germline, CDR1 SNHLY and CDR2 FYNNEI. This CDR3 spans 18 amino acids. The CDR3, as DNA: TGTGCCAGCAGTGATCCTTCGGATGGGACAGGGCAAGCCTACGAGCAGTACTTC. Residues: CASSDPSDGTGQAYEQYF.

This clone was observed once. CDR3 sequence reads: CASSPSGVTDTQYF. The CDR3 DNA follows: TGTGCCAGCAGCCCTAGCGGGGTCACAGATACGCAGTATTTT. The chain recombines TRBV7-9 with TRBJ2-3, with 9 positions matching TRBD2. This CDR3 comprises 14 residues. Looked up from germline, CDR1 is SEHNR and CDR2 is FQNEAQ (reference sequence). V gave up 5 bases and J gave up 2 bases; unmatched junction bases: 2.

This chain joins TRBV6-4 and TRBJ2-2; 12 bases map to TRBD1. There are 16 residues in the CDR3. CDR1 and CDR2 (germline): MRHNA, SNTAGT. J was trimmed by 7 bases and V by 8 bases; bases with no gene match: 11. DNA for the CDR3: TGTGCCAGCTCCCAGGGGACAGGGGGCGCGATCGGGGAGCTGTTTTTT. Protein sequence: CASSQGTGGAIGELFF.

V and J are TRBV7-2 and TRBJ1-3; no clear D gene. Germline V gene sequence: CDR1 SGHTA, CDR2 FQGNSA. The CDR3 is made up of 14 amino acids. The ends were cut back, 5 bases at V and 0 bases at J, with 8 bases in the middle. DNA for the CDR3: TGTGCCAGCAGCCCCCCGTACTCTGGAAACACCATATATTTT. This codes for CASSPPYSGNTIYF.

The CDR3 is CASSPFGQSNEKLFF. The CDR3 DNA reads as TGTGCCAGCAGCCCCTTTGGACAGTCTAATGAAAAACTGTTTTTT. The chain joins TRBV3-1 (or the pseudogene TRBV3-2) to TRBJ1-4; tentatively, D is TRBD1 (6 bases). The CDR3 totals 15 residues. Trimming cost V 4 bases and J 3 bases, with 12 bases left between them. Germline V gives CDR1 LGHDT, CDR2 YNNKEL (reference sequence).

The chain recombines TRBV6-5 with TRBJ2-5; 10 bases match TRBD1. This CDR3 spans 15 amino acids. Germline V gene sequence: CDR1 MNHEY, CDR2 SVGAGI. With 7 bases clipped from V and 5 bases from J, the junction kept 10 bases outside the gene matches. The CDR3 coding sequence is TGTGCCAGCAACCGAGGGGACAGGGGATTCGAGACCCAGTACTTC. This encodes CASNRGDRGFETQYF.

The chain links TRBV24-1 to TRBJ2-7; the match to TRBD2 covers 10 bases. Germline V CDR1 and CDR2: KGHDR, SFDVKD. The J segment lost 3 bases and the V segment lost 4 bases, leaving 11 bases of the junction unmatched. This CDR3 region has 17 residues. The CDR3 here is CATSDLPTASGGYEQYF. The CDR3 nucleotides read TGTGCCACCAGTGACCTCCCGACGGCTAGCGGGGGCTACGAGCAGTACTTC.

V and J are TRBV7-6 and TRBJ1-3, with 8 bases that match TRBD1. Losses at the gene ends were 6 bases for V and 0 bases for J; bases not matched to a gene: 19. Germline-derived CDR1 and CDR2 are SGHVS and FNYEAQ. The CDR3 has 20 amino acids. CDR3 nucleotides: TGTGCCAGCAGTCACCGATCACAGGGGGACCTTCACCACTCTGGAAACACCATATATTTT. This sequence encodes CASSHRSQGDLHHSGNTIYF.

This chain joins TRBV2 and TRBJ2-7; TRBD2 aligns across 15 bases. Germline CDR1 and CDR2: SNHLY and FYNNEI. The CDR3 spans 19 residues. Trimming took 3 bases from V and 0 from J; bases not matched to a gene: 9. The CDR3 here is CASSDPFGLAGGSSYEQYF. The DNA for the CDR3 is TGTGCCAGCAGTGATCCCTTTGGACTAGCGGGAGGGAGCTCCTACGAGCAGTACTTC.

The V and J genes are TRBV5-1 and TRBJ1-3; D unresolved. Looked up from germline, CDR1 is SGHRS and CDR2 is YFSETQ. The CDR3 consists of 14 residues. With 4 bases removed from V and 0 bases from J, the gap between germline ends came to 8 bases. The CDR3, as DNA: TGCGCCAGCAGCCTTACAGTCTCTGGAAACACCATATATTTT. It translates to CASSLTVSGNTIYF.

The genes are TRBV3-1 (or the pseudogene TRBV3-2) and TRBJ2-3; TRBD2 aligns across 14 bases. The CDR3 covers 16 residues. Germline assignment: CDR1 LGHDT and CDR2 YNNKEL (reference sequence). The V segment lost 5 bases and the J segment 4 bases; nucleotides outside the gene matches: 5. CDR3 bases: TGTGCCAGCAGCGGGACTAGCGGGAGAGAGTCAGATACGCAGTATTTT. It specifies CASSGTSGRESDTQYF.